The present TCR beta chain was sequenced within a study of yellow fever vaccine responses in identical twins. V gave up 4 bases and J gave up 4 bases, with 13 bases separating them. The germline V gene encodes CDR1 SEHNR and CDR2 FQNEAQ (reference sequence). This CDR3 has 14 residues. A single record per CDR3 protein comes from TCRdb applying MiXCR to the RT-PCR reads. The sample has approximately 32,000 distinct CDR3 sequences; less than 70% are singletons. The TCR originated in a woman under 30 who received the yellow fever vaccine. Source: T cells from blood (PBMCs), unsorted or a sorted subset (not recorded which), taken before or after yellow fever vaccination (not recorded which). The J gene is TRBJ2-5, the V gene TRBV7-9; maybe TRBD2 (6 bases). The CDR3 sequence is CASSSGNGRETQYF. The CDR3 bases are TGTGCCAGCAGCTCGGGGAACGGGAGAGAGACCCAGTACTTC.